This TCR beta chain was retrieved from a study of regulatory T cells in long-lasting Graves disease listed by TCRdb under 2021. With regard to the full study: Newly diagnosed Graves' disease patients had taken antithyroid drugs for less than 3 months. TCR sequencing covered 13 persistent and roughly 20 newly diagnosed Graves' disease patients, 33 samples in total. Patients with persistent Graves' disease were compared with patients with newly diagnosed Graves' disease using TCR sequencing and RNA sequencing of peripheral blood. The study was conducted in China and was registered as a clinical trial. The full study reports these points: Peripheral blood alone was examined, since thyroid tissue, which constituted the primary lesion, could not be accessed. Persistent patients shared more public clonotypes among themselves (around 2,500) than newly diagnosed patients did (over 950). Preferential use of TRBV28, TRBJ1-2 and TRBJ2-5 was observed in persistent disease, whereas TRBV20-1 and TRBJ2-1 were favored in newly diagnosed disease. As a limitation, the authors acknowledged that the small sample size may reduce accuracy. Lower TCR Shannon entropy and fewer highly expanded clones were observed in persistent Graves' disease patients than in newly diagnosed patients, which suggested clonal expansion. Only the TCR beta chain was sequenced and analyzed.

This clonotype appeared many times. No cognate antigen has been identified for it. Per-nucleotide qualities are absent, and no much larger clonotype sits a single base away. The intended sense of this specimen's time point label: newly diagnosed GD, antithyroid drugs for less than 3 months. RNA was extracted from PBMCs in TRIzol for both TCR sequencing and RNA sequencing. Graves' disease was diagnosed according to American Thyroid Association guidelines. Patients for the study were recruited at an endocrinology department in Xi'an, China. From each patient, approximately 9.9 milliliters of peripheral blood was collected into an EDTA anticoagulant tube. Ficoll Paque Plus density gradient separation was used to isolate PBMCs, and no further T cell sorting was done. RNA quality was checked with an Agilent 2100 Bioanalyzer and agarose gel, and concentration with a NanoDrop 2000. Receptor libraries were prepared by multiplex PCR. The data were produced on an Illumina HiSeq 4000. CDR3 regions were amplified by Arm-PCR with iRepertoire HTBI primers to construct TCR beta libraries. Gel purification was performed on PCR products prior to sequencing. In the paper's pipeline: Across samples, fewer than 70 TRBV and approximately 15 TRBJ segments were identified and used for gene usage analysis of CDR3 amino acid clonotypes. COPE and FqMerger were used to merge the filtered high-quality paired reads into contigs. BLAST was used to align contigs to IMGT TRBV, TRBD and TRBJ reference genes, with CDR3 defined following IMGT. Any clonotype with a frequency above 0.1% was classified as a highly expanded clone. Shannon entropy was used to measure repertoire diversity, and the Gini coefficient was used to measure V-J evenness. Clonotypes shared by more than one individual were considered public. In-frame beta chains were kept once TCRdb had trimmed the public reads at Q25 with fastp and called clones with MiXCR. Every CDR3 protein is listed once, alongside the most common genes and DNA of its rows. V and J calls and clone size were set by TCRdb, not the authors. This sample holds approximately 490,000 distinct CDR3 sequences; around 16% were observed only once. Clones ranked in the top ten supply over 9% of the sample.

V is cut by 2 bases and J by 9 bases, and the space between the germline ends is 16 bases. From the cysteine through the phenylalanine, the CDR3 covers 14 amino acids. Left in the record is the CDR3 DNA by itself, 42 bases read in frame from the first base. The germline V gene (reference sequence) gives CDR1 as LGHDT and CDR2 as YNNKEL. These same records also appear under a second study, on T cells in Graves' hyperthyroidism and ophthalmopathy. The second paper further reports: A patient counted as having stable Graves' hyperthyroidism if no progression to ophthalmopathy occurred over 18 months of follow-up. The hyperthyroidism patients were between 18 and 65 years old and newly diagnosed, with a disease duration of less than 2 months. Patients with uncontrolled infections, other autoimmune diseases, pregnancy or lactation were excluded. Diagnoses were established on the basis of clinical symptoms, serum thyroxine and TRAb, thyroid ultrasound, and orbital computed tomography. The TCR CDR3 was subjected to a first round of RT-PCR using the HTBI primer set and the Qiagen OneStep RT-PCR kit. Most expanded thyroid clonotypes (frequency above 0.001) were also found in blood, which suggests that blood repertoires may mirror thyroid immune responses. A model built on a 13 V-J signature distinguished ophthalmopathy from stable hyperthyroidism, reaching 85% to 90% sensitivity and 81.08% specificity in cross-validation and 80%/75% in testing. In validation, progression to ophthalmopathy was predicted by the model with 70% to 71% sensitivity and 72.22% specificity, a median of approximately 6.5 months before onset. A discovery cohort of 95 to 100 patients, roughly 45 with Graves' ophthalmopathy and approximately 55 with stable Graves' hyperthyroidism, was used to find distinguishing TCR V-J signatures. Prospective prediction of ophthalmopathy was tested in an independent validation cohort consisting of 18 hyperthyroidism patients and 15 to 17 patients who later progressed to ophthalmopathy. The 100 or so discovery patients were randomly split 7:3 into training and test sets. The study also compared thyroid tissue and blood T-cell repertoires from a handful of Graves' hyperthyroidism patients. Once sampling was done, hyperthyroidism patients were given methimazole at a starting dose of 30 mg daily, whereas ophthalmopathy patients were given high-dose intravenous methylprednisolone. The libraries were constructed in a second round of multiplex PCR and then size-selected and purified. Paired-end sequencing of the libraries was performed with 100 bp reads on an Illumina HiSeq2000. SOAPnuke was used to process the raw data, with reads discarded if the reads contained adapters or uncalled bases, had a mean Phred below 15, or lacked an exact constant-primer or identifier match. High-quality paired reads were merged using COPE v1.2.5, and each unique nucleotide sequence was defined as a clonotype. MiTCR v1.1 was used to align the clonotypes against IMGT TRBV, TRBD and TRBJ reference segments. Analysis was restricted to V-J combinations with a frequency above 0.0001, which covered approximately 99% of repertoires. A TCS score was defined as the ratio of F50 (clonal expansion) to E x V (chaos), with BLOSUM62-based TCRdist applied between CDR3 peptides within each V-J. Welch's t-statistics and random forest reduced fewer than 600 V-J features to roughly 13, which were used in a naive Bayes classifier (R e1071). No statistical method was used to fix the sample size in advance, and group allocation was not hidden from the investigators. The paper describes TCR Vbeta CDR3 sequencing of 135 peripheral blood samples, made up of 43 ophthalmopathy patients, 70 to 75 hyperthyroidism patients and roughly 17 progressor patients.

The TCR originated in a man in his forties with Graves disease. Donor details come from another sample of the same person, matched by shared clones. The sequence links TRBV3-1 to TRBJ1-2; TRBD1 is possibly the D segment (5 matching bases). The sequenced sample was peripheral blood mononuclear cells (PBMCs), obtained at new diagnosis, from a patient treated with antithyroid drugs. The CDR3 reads CASSQLGQPMSYTF. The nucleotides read TGTGCCAGCAGCCAACTCGGACAACCTATGAGCTACACCTTC.